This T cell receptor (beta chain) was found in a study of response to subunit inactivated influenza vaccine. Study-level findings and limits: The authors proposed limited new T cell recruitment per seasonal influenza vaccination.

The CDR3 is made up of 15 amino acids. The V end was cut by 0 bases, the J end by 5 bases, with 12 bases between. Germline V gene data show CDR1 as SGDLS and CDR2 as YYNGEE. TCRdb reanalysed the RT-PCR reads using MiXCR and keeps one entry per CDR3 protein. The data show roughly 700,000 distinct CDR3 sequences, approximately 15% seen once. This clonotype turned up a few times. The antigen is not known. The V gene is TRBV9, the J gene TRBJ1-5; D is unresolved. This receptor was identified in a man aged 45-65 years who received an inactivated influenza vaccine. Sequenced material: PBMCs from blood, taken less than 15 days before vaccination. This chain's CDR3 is CASSVDPDFYQPQHF. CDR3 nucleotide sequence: TGTGCCAGCAGCGTAGACCCGGACTTCTATCAGCCCCAGCATTTT.